This T cell receptor beta chain is drawn from a study of blood T cell repertoires in COVID-19. Study in general: The United States, Italy and Spain provided the acute and convalescent COVID-19 samples.

This CDR3 region has 14 residues. CDR1 and CDR2 (germline): SGHVS, FQNEAQ. The V segment lost 7 bases and the J segment 4 bases; nucleotides outside the gene matches: 7. Produced via immunoSEQ multiplex PCR; TCRdb's table is partial and in-frame only. This sample has hundreds of thousands of clones; around four fifths occur once, and the top ten carry 7.5% to 9%. The material sequenced was peripheral blood. The J gene is TRBJ2-3, the V gene TRBV7-8; 8 positions agree with TRBD2. This clonotype was obtained from a woman aged 50 to 60 with acute or convalescent COVID-19. CDR3 region: CASKAREVADTQYF. CDR3 coding DNA: TGTGCCAGCAAGGCGCGGGAGGTAGCAGATACGCAGTATTTT.